This T cell receptor beta chain was recovered during a study of T cell changes during pregnancy in multiple sclerosis (dated 2019 in TCRdb). About the study as a whole: The study looked at changes in the T cell repertoire across pregnancy in women with multiple sclerosis.

Worth noting for this clone: What antigen it recognizes has not been identified. Base qualities are not at hand, and no much larger clone is one base apart.

The library came from the immunoSEQ multiplex PCR assay. Not all clones reach the TCRdb copy of this immuneACCESS table, which keeps in-frame sequences only. Checked studies attribute under half of the gap to unresolved V genes and leave the rest unexplained. Counted in this sample were about 66,000 clones; around nine tenths of them appeared once. The top ten clones comprise 5.3% of the sample. Between the V and J ends, shortened by 0 bases and 6 bases respectively, the junction contains 15 bases. From the germline V gene, CDR1 is MGHRA and CDR2 is YSYEKL. The CDR3, cysteine through phenylalanine, is 16 amino acids long. Only the CDR3 region is kept as DNA, spanning 48 bases read in frame from base 1.

The sequence was obtained from a female donor with multiple sclerosis, enrolled in a pregnancy study. This sample comprised CD8+ T cells from peripheral blood mononuclear cells, obtained before pregnancy. This receptor chain uses TRBV4-1 and TRBJ2-1, with TRBD2 perhaps the D gene, on 7 matching bases. CDR3 region: CASSQDGGGVLNEQFF. The DNA sequence is as follows: TGCGCCAGCAGCCAAGATGGCGGGGGCGTACTCAATGAGCAGTTCTTC.